This T cell receptor (beta chain) emerged from a study of cytomegalovirus exposure and HLA in healthy donors. Findings and caveats of the study: An apparent linkage of common viral pathogens to several of the most significant clusters emerged in a later analysis. A later analysis associated 15,000 to 20,000 TCR beta sequences with HLA alleles at a 0.05 false discovery rate. A prior analysis recorded that most TCR beta V segments were productive about 90% or about 30% of the time.

This PCR relied on a set of 60 Vbeta primers and 13 Jbeta primers. Clones were sequenced by immunoSEQ multiplex PCR, and TCRdb holds only the in-frame ones, with some missing. The profile shows 150,000 or so clones, around 80% of them singletons. As for the donors, each was a healthy bone marrow donor. The CDR3 sequence is 15 residues long. Germline assignment: CDR1 MNHEY and CDR2 SVGAGI. Trimming stripped 6 bases from V and 6 bases from J, with 20 bases between. Notes on this clone: Its antigen is not known.

The TCR sequence derives from a woman between 50 and 59 years old in good health and CMV-seropositive. This sequence joins TRBV6-5 and TRBJ1-1; D perhaps matches TRBD1 (5 bases). The sample taken for sequencing was PBMCs. The CDR3 loop is CASRPPSGGAAEAFF. CDR3 nucleotides: TGTGCCAGCAGGCCACCCTCCGGGGGAGCGGCTGAAGCTTTCTTT.